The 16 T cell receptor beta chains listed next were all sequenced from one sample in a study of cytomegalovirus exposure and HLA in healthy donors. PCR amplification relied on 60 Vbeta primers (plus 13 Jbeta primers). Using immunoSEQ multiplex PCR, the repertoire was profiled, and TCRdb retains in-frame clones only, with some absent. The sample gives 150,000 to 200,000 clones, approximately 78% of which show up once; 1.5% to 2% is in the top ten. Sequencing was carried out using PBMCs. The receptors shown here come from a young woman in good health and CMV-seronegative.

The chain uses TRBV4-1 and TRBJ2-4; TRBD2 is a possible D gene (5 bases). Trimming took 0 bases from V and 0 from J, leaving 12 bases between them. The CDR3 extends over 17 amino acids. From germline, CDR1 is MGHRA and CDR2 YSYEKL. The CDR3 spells CASSQDIDYLAKNIQYF. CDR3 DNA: TGCGCCAGCAGCCAAGATATCGACTACCTAGCCAAAAACATTCAGTACTTC.

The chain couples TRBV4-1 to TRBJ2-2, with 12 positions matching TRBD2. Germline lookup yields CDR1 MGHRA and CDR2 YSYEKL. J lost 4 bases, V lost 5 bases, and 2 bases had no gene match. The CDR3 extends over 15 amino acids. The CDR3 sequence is CASSEGLAGTGELFF. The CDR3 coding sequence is TGCGCCAGCAGCGAGGGACTAGCGGGCACCGGGGAGCTGTTTTTT.

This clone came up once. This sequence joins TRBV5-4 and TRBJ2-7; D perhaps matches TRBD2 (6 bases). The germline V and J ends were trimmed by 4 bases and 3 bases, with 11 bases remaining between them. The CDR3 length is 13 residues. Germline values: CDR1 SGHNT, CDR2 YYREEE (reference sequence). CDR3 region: CASSAGRNYEQYF. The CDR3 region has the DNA TGTGCCAGCAGCGCGGGGCGGAACTACGAGCAGTACTTC. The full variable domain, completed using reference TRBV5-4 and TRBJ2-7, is ETGVTQSPTHLIKTRGQQVTLRCSSQSGHNTVSWYQQALGQGPQFIFQYYREEENGRGNFPPRFSGLQFPNYSSELNVNALELDDSALYLCASSAGRNYEQYFGPGTRLTVT.

CDR3 residues: CAISESGGSLAETQYF. The CDR3 bases are TGTGCCATCAGTGAGTCAGGTGGGAGTTTGGCGGAGACCCAGTACTTC. The V gene is TRBV10-3, the J gene TRBJ2-5; D might be TRBD2 (5 bases). The CDR3 has 16 residues. V was trimmed by 0 bases and J by 5 bases, leaving 16 bases between them. Germline V lookup: CDR1 ENHRY, CDR2 SYGVKD.

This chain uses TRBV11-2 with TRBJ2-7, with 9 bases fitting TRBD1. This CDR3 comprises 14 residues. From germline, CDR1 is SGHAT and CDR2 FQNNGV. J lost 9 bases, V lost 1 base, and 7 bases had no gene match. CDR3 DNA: TGTGCCAGCAGCTTAGGGGGACAGGGCTGGGGGCAGTACTTC. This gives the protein CASSLGGQGWGQYF.

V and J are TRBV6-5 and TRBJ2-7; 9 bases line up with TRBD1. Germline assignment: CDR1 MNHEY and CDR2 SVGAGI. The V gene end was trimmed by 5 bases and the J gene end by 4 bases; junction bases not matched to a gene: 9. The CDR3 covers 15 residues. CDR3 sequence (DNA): TGTGCCAGCAGTAGAGAAGAAGGACAGGGGTACGAGCAGTACTTC. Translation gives CASSREEGQGYEQYF.

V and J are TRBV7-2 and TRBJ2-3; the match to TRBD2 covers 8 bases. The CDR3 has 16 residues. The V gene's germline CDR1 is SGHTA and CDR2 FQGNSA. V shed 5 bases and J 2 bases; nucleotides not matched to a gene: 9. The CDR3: CASSPGSGAFTDTQYF. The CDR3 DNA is TGTGCCAGCAGCCCTGGTAGCGGGGCCTTCACAGATACGCAGTATTTT.

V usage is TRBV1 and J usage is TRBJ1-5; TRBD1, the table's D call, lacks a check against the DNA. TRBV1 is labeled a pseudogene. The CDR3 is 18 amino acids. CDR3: CTSSQSVVVEQSDQPQHF. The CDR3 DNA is TGCACCAGCAGCCAATCTGTGGTAGTCGAACAGTCCGATCAGCCCCAGCATTTT.

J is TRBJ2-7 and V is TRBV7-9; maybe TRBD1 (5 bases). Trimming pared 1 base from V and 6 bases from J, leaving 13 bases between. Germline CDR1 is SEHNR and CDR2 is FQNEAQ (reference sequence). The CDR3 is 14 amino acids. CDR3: CASSLDTQVGEQYF. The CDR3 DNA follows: TGTGCCAGCAGCTTAGACACACAGGTGGGCGAGCAGTACTTC. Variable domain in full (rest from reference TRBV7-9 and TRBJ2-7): DTGVSQNPRHKITKRGQNVTFRCDPISEHNRLYWYRQTLGQGPEFLTYFQNEAQLEKSRLLSDRFSAERPKGSFSTLEIQRTEQGDSAMYLCASSLDTQVGEQYFGPGTRLTVT.

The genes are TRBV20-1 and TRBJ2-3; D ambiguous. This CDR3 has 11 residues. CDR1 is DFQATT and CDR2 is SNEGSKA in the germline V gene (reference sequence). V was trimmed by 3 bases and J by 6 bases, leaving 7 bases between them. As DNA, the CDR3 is TGCAGTGCTAGGCTCCAGGATACGCAGTATTTT. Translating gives CSARLQDTQYF.

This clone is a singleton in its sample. CDR3 in amino acids: CASSLPGDEAFF. CDR3 in DNA: TGCGCCAGCAGCTTGCCAGGGGACGAAGCTTTCTTT. V and J are TRBV5-1 and TRBJ1-1; a weak D match, TRBD1 (6 bases). This CDR3 is built from 12 residues. Trimming stripped 1 base from V and 8 bases from J, with 9 bases between. CDR1 and CDR2 from the germline V gene are SGHRS and YFSETQ.

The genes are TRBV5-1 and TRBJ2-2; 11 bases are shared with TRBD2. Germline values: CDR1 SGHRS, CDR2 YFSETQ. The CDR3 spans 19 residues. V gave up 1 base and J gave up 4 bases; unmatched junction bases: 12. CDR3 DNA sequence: TGCGCCAGCAGCTTGAATCTAGCGGGAGGTAGGGGAATCACCGGGGAGCTGTTTTTT. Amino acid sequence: CASSLNLAGGRGITGELFF.

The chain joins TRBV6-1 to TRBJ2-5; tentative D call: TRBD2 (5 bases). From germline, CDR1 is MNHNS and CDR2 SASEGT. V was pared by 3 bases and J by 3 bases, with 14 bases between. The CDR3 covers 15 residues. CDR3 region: CASSELLDGKETQYF. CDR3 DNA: TGTGCCAGCAGTGAGCTGTTGGACGGGAAAGAGACCCAGTACTTC.

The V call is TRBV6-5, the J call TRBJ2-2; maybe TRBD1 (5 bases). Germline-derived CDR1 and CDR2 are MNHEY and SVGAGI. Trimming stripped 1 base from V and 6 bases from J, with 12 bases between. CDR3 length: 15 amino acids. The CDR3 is CASSYFPRAPGELFF. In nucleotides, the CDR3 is TGTGCCAGCAGTTACTTTCCCAGGGCCCCCGGGGAGCTGTTTTTT.

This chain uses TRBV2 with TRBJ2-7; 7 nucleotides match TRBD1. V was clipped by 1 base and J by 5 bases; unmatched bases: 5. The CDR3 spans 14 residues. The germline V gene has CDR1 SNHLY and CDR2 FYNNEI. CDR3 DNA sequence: TGTGCCAGCAGTGAAGAGGGGGCGGGCGACGAGCAGTACTTC. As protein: CASSEEGAGDEQYF.

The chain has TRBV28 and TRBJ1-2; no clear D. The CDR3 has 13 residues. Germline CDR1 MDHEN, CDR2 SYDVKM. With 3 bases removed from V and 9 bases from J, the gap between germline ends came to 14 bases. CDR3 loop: CASSFYLGESYTF. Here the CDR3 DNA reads TGTGCCAGCAGTTTTTATCTGGGAGAAAGCTACACCTTC.